This T cell receptor beta chain is drawn from a study of blood T cell repertoires in COVID-19. Across the whole study: Samples representing acute and convalescent COVID-19 were sourced from the United States, Italy and Spain.

As processed by the authors: From reference gene primer amplification, estimates of nucleated cell counts were derived. The assay was immunoSEQ multiplex PCR, and TCRdb's table has in-frame clones only and misses some. The DNA gave D and trimming, while V, J and clone size come from that table. The table records 150,000 or so clones, roughly 80% of them present only once. V was clipped by 0 bases and J by 7 bases, with 11 bases between them. Germline V CDR1 and CDR2: SGHDT, YYEEEE. The CDR3 has 14 amino acids. The specimen was PBMCs or T cells enriched from blood (not recorded which). This sequence joins TRBV5-6 and TRBJ1-3; D remains ambiguous. The clonotype comes from a woman aged 45-59 years who had recovered from COVID-19. CDR3 coding DNA: TGTGCCAGCAGCTTGGGAGGGTACGGGAACACCATATATTTT. Protein product: CASSLGGYGNTIYF.